Listed here are 7 T cell receptor beta chains from one sample, sequenced in a study of vaccination effects on CD4 cells after COVID-19. These TCRs are of unknown antigen specificity. Antigen-specific CD4+ T cell clonotypes were called by their expansion after viral peptide-pool culture in ViraFEST. Isolation of CD4+ T cells took place after 10 to 11 days of culture. Vaccine administered to participants consisted of two doses of either BNT162b2 or mRNA-1273. The table came from immunoSEQ multiplex PCR; TCRdb's copy has only in-frame clones and leaves some out. The repertoire holds under 85,000 clones, with 77% as singletons. The sequencing here drew on CD4+ T cells from PBMCs cultured with HCoV-OC43 spike peptides, taken after COVID-19 vaccination. The subset: HCoV-OC43 spike overlapping peptide pool stimulation. All receptors come from a human donor who received a COVID-19 vaccine.

J is TRBJ2-2 and V is TRBV18; D is possibly TRBD1 or TRBD2 (6 bases each). This CDR3 region has 16 residues. Germline lookup yields CDR1 KGHSH and CDR2 LQKENI. Trimming shortened V by 0 bases and J by 2 bases, and 10 bases separated the two germline ends. The CDR3, as DNA: TGTGCCAGCTCACCACCGGGGGGCGTTAACACCGGGGAGCTGTTTTTT. Protein sequence: CASSPPGGVNTGELFF.

V usage is TRBV5-5 and J usage is TRBJ1-5; 7 bases map to TRBD1. J was trimmed by 1 base and V by 3 bases; bases with no gene match: 13. This CDR3 spans 18 amino acids. Germline loops: CDR1 SGHKS, CDR2 YYEKEE (reference sequence). The CDR3 nucleotides read TGTGCCAGCAGCTCGGGGTACTCTCAGGGGGTCAGCAATCAGCCCCAGCATTTT. It is translated as CASSSGYSQGVSNQPQHF.

The rearrangement links TRBV6-5 to TRBJ1-6, with D possibly being TRBD1 (6 bases). From germline, CDR1 is MNHEY and CDR2 SVGAGI. The CDR3 spans 16 residues. The V gene lost 2 bases and the J gene lost 5 bases, with 13 bases spanning the gap. CDR3 sequence (DNA): TGTGCCAGCAGTTACCTAAAGGGGGGGAATAATTCACCCCTCCACTTT. It encodes CASSYLKGGNNSPLHF.

This rearrangement joins TRBV5-1 to TRBJ2-2; a possible D gene is TRBD1 (6 bases). The CDR3 is made up of 15 amino acids. CDR1 is SGHRS and CDR2 is YFSETQ in the germline V gene. Trimming took off 2 bases at V and 7 bases at J, with 15 bases between the two ends. The CDR3 DNA reads TGCGCCAGCAGCTTCGAAACAGGGTGGGGCGGGGAGCTGTTTTTT. It specifies CASSFETGWGGELFF.

This clone has just a few counts. The chain recombines TRBV7-3 with TRBJ1-6; weak D call: TRBD1 (6 bases). The V gene lost 5 bases and the J gene lost 9 bases, with 14 bases spanning the gap. The germline gives CDR1 SGHTA, CDR2 FQGTGA. This CDR3 region has 14 residues. The CDR3 region has the DNA TGTGCCAGCAGCCGATACAGGGAAGGTTCACCCCTCCACTTT. Its protein product is CASSRYREGSPLHF.

This clone was detected only once. The chain has TRBV28 and TRBJ2-7; 7 positions match TRBD1. The CDR3 loop spans 15 amino acids. Germline loops: CDR1 MDHEN, CDR2 SYDVKM. With 5 bases clipped from V and 3 bases from J, the junction kept 10 bases outside the gene matches. CDR3 DNA: TGTGCCAGCAGTCCGAGCTCCGGGACAGTCTACGAGCAGTACGTC. It encodes CASSPSSGTVYEQYV.

This rearrangement joins TRBV6-1 to TRBJ1-3; TRBD1 is a possible D gene (5 bases). The CDR3 consists of 16 residues. Trimming stripped 1 base from V and 2 bases from J, with 12 bases between. Germline V CDR1 and CDR2: MNHNS, SASEGT. CDR3 sequence reads: CASSEVGLGAGNTIYF. CDR3 DNA: TGTGCCAGCAGTGAAGTTGGATTAGGGGCTGGAAACACCATATATTTT.